A single sample gave rise to the 17 T cell receptor beta chains below, sequenced in a study of human T cells and chemical hapten exposure. Specified time point: patch test 1, 2 weeks after DPC sensitization. Specified treatment: therapeutic diphenylcyclopropenone sensitization with weekly scalp DPC. TCRdb re-analysed the RACE reads in MiXCR, keeping a single row per CDR3 protein. The sample carries about 82,000 distinct CDR3 sequences, over 8.5% recorded once. The starting material was whole blood, obtained in connection with sensitization to the hapten diphenylcyclopropenone (DPC). The receptors shown here come from a woman in her forties or fifties with alopecia areata. Some clones in this sample may be carry-over from other donors' samples.

Many counts were recorded for this clonotype. The V call is TRBV7-9, the J call TRBJ1-4; D unresolved. Per the germline V gene, CDR1 is SEHNR and CDR2 is FQNEAQ (reference sequence). The germline V and J ends were trimmed by 6 bases and 8 bases, with 19 bases remaining between them. This CDR3 region has 15 residues. Here the CDR3 DNA reads TGTGCCAGCAGTTTGGAACAGTCAGAAAGGGAAAAACTGTTTTTT. Its protein is CASSLEQSEREKLFF.

The count of this clonotype is one. The rearrangement uses TRBV20-1 and TRBJ2-3; D uncertain. Germline V gene lookup returns CDR1 DFQATT and CDR2 SNEGSKA (reference sequence). The V end was cut by 2 bases, the J end by 4 bases, with 4 bases between. The length of the CDR3 is 11 residues. DNA for the CDR3: TGCAGTGCTAGAATGCCAGATACGCAGTATTTT. As protein: CSARMPDTQYF.

This clonotype was observed at least ten times. The chain is built from TRBV3-1 and TRBJ2-5; D remains ambiguous. Per germline, CDR1 LGHDT and CDR2 YNNKEL (reference sequence). This CDR3 spans 13 amino acids. V lost 3 bases and J lost 5, with 10 bases in between. This chain's CDR3 is CASSQTVPETQYF. CDR3 nucleotides: TGTGCCAGCAGCCAGACTGTTCCTGAGACCCAGTACTTC.

CDR3: CAISDPGRGPRGYTF. The CDR3 DNA reads TGTGCCATCAGTGATCCCGGCAGGGGGCCTCGCGGCTACACCTTC. The rearrangement uses TRBV10-3 and TRBJ1-2, with TRBD1 matching over 8 bases. The CDR3 covers 15 residues. The germline V gene has CDR1 ENHRY and CDR2 SYGVKD. V lost 3 bases to trimming and J lost 8 bases; unmatched junction nucleotides: 11.

This chain connects TRBV20-1 to TRBJ2-5; 8 bases agree with TRBD2. CDR1 and CDR2 (germline): DFQATT, SNEGSKA (reference sequence). This CDR3 spans 15 amino acids. J lost 7 bases, V lost 3 bases, and 13 bases had no gene match. DNA for the CDR3: TGCAGTGCTAGGAATGCAGGACTAGCCACGGGGACCCAGTACTTC. Translated, it gives CSARNAGLATGTQYF.

This clonotype has ten or more counts. CDR3 bases: TGTGCCAGTAGCCTGAAGGGGTCGGGCAACTACGAGCAGTACTTC. Its translation: CASSLKGSGNYEQYF. The chain uses TRBV19 and TRBJ2-7; weak D call: TRBD1 (5 bases). The V and J ends lost 6 bases and 3 bases respectively, with 18 bases between them. CDR3 length: 15 amino acids. CDR1 is LNHDA, CDR2 SQIVND, per germline (reference sequence).

This clonotype was observed many times. The rearrangement links TRBV20-1 to TRBJ1-5; D is possibly TRBD1 (5 bases). This CDR3 contains 14 residues. Germline V CDR1 and CDR2: DFQATT, SNEGSKA (reference sequence). V was pared by 6 bases and J by 3 bases, with 15 bases between. CDR3 residues: CSAGGRENNQPQHF. The CDR3 nucleotides read TGCAGTGCCGGTGGCAGGGAGAACAATCAGCCCCAGCATTTT.

The chain carries TRBV5-1 and TRBJ2-7; D remains ambiguous. Germline CDR1 reads SGHRS; CDR2 reads YFSETQ. The CDR3 runs to 13 residues. Trimming stripped 4 bases from V and 5 bases from J, with 13 bases between. This CDR3 is CASSMTFFHEQYF. CDR3 coding DNA: TGCGCCAGCAGCATGACCTTCTTTCACGAGCAGTACTTC.

At least ten counts were recorded for this clonotype. The chain is built from TRBV7-2 and TRBJ1-4, with D perhaps TRBD1 (6 bases). Per the germline V gene, CDR1 is SGHTA and CDR2 is FQGNSA. Trimming shortened V by 6 bases and J by 4 bases, and 12 bases separated the two germline ends. This CDR3 contains 14 residues. CDR3 amino acids: CASRYSGVNEKLFF. For the CDR3, the DNA is TGTGCCAGCAGATATTCAGGGGTTAATGAAAAACTGTTTTTT.

This clonotype was seen ten or more times. The genes are TRBV6-2 or TRBV6-3 and TRBJ1-5; D remains ambiguous. This CDR3 is 15 amino acids long. Per the germline V gene, CDR1 is MNHEY and CDR2 is SVGEGT. V lost 9 bases and J 0 bases, leaving 15 bases between the germline ends. CDR3 protein: CASKDVPDSNQPQHF. DNA of the CDR3: TGTGCCAGTAAGGACGTCCCTGATAGCAATCAGCCCCAGCATTTT.

This clonotype has at least ten counts. The chain combines TRBV7-2 with TRBJ2-3; D call uncertain. Trimming left V 5 bases short and J 1 base short, with 10 bases between. CDR1 SGHTA and CDR2 FQGNSA come from the germline V gene. The length of the CDR3 is 14 residues. DNA for the CDR3: TGTGCCAGCAGCCCCAATCGGGGCACAGATACGCAGTATTTT. It codes for CASSPNRGTDTQYF.

The chain combines TRBV10-2 with TRBJ1-2; D remains ambiguous. V lost 6 bases and J lost 0, with 5 bases in between. This CDR3 is 12 amino acids long. Germline V CDR1 and CDR2: WSHSY, SAAADI. In DNA, the CDR3 is TGCGCCAGCAGAGTAGCTAACTATGGCTACACCTTC. Translation: CASRVANYGYTF.

This clonotype has only a few counts. The chain couples TRBV20-1 to TRBJ1-3; D gene unclear. V was clipped by 1 base and J by 0 bases, with 10 bases between them. CDR3 size: 15 residues. Germline CDR1 DFQATT, CDR2 SNEGSKA (reference sequence). The CDR3 reads CSARGSAVSGNTIYF. The CDR3 bases are TGCAGTGCTAGAGGGTCCGCTGTCTCTGGAAACACCATATATTTT.

This clonotype was observed a few times. The CDR3 DNA follows: TGTGCCAGCAGCTTAGATTTGCATACAAACACCATATATTTT. Its translation: CASSLDLHTNTIYF. The chain couples TRBV7-2 to TRBJ1-3; D is undetermined. This CDR3 is 14 amino acids long. Germline V lookup: CDR1 SGHTA, CDR2 FQGNSA. The V end was cut by 1 base, the J end by 6 bases, with 10 bases between.

This sequence joins TRBV28 and TRBJ2-5; D gene ambiguous. In germline, CDR1 is MDHEN, CDR2 SYDVKM. V shed 3 bases and J shed 4 bases, with 6 bases lying between them. CDR3 length: 12 amino acids. DNA of the CDR3: TGTGCCAGCAGTTTCCTCCGAGAGACCCAGTACTTC. It specifies CASSFLRETQYF.

This clonotype was observed many times. The chain employs TRBV7-2 and TRBJ1-5; D remains unclear. V was trimmed by 2 bases and J by 2 bases, leaving 10 bases between them. Looked up from germline, CDR1 is SGHTA and CDR2 is FQGNSA. The CDR3 covers 15 residues. This CDR3 is CASSLMYQGNQPQHF. CDR3 DNA sequence: TGTGCCAGCAGCTTAATGTACCAGGGCAATCAGCCCCAGCATTTT.

The V gene is TRBV28, the J gene TRBJ2-1; D may be TRBD2 (5 bases). V was shortened by 1 base and J by 0 bases, with 13 bases between the two germline ends. The CDR3 consists of 17 residues. The germline V gene encodes CDR1 MDHEN and CDR2 SYDVKM. The CDR3 nucleotides read TGTGCCAGCAGTTTATACCCCGGGAATAGCTCCTACAATGAGCAGTTCTTC. Encoded protein: CASSLYPGNSSYNEQFF.